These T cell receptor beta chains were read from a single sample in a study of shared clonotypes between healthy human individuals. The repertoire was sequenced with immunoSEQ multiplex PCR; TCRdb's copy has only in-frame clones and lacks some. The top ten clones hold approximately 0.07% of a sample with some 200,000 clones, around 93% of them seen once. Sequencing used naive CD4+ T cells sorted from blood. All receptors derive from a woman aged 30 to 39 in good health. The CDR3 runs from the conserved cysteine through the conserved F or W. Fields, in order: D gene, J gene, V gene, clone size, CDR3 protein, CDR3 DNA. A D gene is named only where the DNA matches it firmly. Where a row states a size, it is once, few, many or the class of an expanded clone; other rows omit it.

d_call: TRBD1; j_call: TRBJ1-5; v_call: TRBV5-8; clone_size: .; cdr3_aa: CASRKTGAPNQSQHF; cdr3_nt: TGTGCCAGCAGGAAGACAGGGGCGCCTAATCAGTCCCAGCATTTT
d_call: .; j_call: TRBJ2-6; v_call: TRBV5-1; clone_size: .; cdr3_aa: CASSLGVSGANVLTF; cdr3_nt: TGCGCCAGCAGCTTAGGGGTTTCCGGGGCCAACGTCCTGACTTTC
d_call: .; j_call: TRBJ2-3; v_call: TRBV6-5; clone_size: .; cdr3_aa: CASSYGWGADTQYF; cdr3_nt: TGTGCCAGCAGTTACGGGTGGGGTGCAGATACGCAGTATTTT
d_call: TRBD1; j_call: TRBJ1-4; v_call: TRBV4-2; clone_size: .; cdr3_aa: CASSQDWGQGAGEKLFF; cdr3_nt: TGTGCCAGCAGCCAAGATTGGGGACAGGGGGCTGGGGAAAAACTGTTTTTT
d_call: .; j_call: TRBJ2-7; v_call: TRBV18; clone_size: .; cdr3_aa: CASSLRTQRAYEQYF; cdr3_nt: TGTGCCAGCTCACTACGGACTCAAAGGGCCTACGAGCAGTACTTC
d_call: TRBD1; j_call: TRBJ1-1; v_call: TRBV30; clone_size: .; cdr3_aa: CAWSGGTDIEAFF; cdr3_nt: TGTGCCTGGAGTGGCGGGACAGACATTGAAGCTTTCTTT
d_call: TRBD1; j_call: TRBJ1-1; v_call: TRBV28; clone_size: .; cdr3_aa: CASSEGTGVAFF; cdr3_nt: TGTGCCAGCAGTGAGGGGACAGGGGTGGCTTTCTTT
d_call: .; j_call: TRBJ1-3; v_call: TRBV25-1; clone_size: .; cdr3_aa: CASSPQGRGVSGNTIYF; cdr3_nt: TGTGCCAGCAGTCCCCAGGGAAGGGGAGTCTCTGGAAACACCATATATTTT
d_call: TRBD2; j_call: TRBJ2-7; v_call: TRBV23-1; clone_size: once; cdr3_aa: CASSHLAGGEQYF; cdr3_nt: TGCGCCAGCAGTCATCTAGCGGGAGGGGAGCAGTACTTC
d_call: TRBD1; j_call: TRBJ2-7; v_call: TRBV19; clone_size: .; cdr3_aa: CASSNRGYEQYF; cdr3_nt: TGTGCCAGTAGTAACAGGGGTTACGAGCAGTACTTC
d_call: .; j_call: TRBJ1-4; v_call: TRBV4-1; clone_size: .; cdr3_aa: CASSQEGSFNEKLFF; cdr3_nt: TGCGCCAGCAGCCAAGAAGGCAGCTTTAATGAAAAACTGTTTTTT
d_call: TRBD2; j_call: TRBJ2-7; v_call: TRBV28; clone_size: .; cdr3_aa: CASSFSPRGLVSYEQYF; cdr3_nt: TGTGCCAGCAGTTTCTCGCCCCGAGGACTAGTATCCTACGAGCAGTACTTC
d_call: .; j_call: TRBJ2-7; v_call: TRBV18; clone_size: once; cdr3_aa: CASSPQGPYEQYF; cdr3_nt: TGTGCCAGCTCACCACAGGGACCTTACGAGCAGTACTTC
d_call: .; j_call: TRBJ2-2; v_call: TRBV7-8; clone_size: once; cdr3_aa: CASSAIGTGELFF; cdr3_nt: TGTGCCAGCAGCGCAATCGGCACCGGGGAGCTGTTTTTT
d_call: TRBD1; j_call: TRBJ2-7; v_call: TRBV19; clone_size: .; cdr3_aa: CASSIARTGSYEQYF; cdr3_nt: TGTGCCAGTAGTATAGCGAGGACAGGATCCTACGAGCAGTACTTC
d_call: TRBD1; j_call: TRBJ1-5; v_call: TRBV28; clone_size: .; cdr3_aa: CASRQGRNQPQHF; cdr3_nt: TGTGCCAGCCGACAGGGGCGCAATCAGCCCCAGCATTTT
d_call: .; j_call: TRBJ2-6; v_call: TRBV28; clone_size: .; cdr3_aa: CASSLVQATPGANVLTF; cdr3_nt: TGTGCCAGCAGTTTGGTACAGGCTACTCCTGGGGCCAACGTCCTGACTTTC
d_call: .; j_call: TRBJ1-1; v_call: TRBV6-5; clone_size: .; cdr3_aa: CASSLGPTNTEAFF; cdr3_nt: TGTGCCAGCAGTCTTGGACCTACGAACACTGAAGCTTTCTTT
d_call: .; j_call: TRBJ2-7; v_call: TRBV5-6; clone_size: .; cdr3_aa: CASHQFGSPYEQYF; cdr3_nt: TGTGCCAGCCACCAGTTCGGGAGCCCCTACGAGCAGTACTTC
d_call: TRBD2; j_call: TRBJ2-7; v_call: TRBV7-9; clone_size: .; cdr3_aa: CASSLVGLAGRYEQYF; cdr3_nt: TGTGCCAGCAGCTTAGTCGGACTAGCGGGAAGGTACGAGCAGTACTTC
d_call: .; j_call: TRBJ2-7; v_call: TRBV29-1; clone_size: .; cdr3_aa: CSAEGPGRRVKYF; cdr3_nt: TGCAGCGCCGAGGGGCCGGGACGGCGAGTGAAGTACTTC
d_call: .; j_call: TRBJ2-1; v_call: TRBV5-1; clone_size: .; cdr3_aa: CASSFGGTSSYNEQFF; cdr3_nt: TGCGCCAGCAGCTTTGGCGGGACGAGCTCCTACAATGAGCAGTTCTTC
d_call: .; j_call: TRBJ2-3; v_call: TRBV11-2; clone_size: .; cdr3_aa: CASSRPSGWATRTDTQYF; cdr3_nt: TGTGCCAGCAGCCGACCGAGTGGGTGGGCGACCCGCACAGATACGCAGTATTTT
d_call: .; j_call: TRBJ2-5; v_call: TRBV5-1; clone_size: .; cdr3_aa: CASSLADRGKAGETQYF; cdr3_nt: TGCGCCAGCAGCTTGGCCGACCGGGGAAAGGCAGGAGAGACCCAGTACTTC
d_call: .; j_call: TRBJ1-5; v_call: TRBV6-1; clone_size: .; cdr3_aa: CASSKGGAHSRNQPQHF; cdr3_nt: TGTGCCAGCAGTAAAGGTGGGGCGCATAGCAGAAATCAGCCCCAGCATTTT
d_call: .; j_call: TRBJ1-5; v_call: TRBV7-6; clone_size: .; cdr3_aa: CASSFSAGTQPQHF; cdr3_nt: TGTGCCAGCAGCTTTTCTGCGGGGACTCAGCCCCAGCATTTT
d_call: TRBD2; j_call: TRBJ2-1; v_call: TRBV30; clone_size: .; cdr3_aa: CAWSVAPSGRNEQFF; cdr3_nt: TGTGCCTGGAGTGTTGCGCCTAGCGGGAGAAACGAGCAGTTCTTC
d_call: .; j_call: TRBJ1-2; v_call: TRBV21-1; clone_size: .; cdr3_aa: CASPLRRAENYGYTF; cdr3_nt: TGTGCCAGCCCACTCCGAAGGGCTGAGAACTATGGCTACACCTTC
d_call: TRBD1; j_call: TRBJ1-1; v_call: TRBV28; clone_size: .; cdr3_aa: CASSPAKGRQGLNEAFF; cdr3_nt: TGTGCCAGCAGCCCCGCTAAGGGGAGACAGGGGCTAAATGAAGCTTTCTTT
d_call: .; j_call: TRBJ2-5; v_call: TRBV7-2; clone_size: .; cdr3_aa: CASSLENGAFETQYF; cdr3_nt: TGTGCCAGCAGCTTAGAGAATGGGGCCTTTGAGACCCAGTACTTC
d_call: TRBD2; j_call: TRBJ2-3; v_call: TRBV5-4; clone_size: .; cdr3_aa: CASSRGQRENTQYF; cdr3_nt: TGTGCCAGCAGCCGAGGACAGCGGGAGAATACGCAGTATTTT
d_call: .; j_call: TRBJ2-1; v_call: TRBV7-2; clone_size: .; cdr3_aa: CASSTGKTYNEQFF; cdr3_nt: TGTGCCAGCAGCACCGGTAAGACCTACAATGAGCAGTTCTTC
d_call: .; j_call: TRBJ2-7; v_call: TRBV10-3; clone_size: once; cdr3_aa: CAISERGSPSYEQYF; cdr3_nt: TGTGCCATCAGTGAGAGGGGCTCCCCTAGCTACGAGCAGTACTTC
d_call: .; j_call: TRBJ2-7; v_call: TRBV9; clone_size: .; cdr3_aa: CASSVGVEYEQYF; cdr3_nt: TGTGCCAGCAGCGTAGGAGTTGAGTACGAGCAGTACTTC
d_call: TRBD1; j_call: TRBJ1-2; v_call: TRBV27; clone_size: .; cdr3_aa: CASRALTGPEDGYTF; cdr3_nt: TGTGCCAGCAGAGCGCTGACAGGGCCCGAAGATGGCTACACCTTC
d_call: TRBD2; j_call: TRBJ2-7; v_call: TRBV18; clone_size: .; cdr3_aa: CASSPPIAGGPSYEQYF; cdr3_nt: TGTGCCAGCTCACCACCAATAGCGGGAGGACCCTCCTACGAGCAGTACTTC
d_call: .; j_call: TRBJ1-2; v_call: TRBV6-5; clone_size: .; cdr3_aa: CASRPFLDTNYGYTF; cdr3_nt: TGTGCCAGCAGACCATTCCTAGACACCAACTATGGCTACACCTTC
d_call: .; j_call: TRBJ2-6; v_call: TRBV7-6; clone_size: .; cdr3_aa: CASSSRAPSGANVLTF; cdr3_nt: TGTGCCAGCAGCTCTAGGGCACCCTCTGGGGCCAACGTCCTGACTTTC
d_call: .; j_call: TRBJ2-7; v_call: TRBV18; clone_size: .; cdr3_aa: CASSPPGQPNYEQYF; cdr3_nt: TGTGCCAGCTCACCACCAGGACAGCCAAACTACGAGCAGTACTTC
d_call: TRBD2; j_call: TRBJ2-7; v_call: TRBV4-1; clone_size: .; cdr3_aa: CASSQTGTSGMYEQYF; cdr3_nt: TGCGCCAGCAGCCAAACCGGGACTAGCGGGATGTACGAGCAGTACTTC
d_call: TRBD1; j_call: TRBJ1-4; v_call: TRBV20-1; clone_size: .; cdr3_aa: CSVTGEAKLFF; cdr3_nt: TGCAGTGTGACAGGGGAGGCAAAACTGTTTTTT
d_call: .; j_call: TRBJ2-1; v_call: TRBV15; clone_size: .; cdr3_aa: CATSGKTGLLNEQFF; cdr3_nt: TGTGCCACCAGCGGGAAGACAGGCCTTTTGAATGAGCAGTTCTTC
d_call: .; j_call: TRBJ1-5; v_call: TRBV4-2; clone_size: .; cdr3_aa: CASSPQDIAGHQPQHF; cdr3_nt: TGTGCCAGCAGCCCCCAAGATATTGCAGGGCATCAGCCCCAGCATTTT
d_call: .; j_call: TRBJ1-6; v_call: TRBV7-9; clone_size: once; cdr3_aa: CASSLGGVGYNSPLHF; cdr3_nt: TGTGCCAGCAGCTTAGGGGGAGTGGGTTATAATTCACCCCTCCACTTT